This T cell receptor (beta chain) was identified during a study of blood T cell repertoires in COVID-19. For the study at large: Donors in the United States, Italy and Spain gave samples during acute or convalescent COVID-19.

The germline V gene encodes CDR1 WNHNN and CDR2 SYGVQD (reference sequence). This CDR3 region has 15 residues. Trimming cost V 2 bases and J 9 bases; bases outside gene matches: 5. The assay was immunoSEQ multiplex PCR, and TCRdb's table has in-frame clones only and misses some. The sample carries fewer than 400,000 clones, around 84% recorded once. Ages ranged from roughly 18 to 100 years, with residence in about two dozen US areas. Donors in Cohort 3 counted as recovered after two negative PCRs, clearance, or symptom resolution. The chain uses TRBV10-1 and TRBJ2-1; 12 bases align to TRBD1. The receptor comes from a man aged 25 to 40 who had recovered from COVID-19. Source material: PBMCs or T cells enriched from blood (not recorded which). The CDR3 DNA reads as TGCGCCAGCAGTGAGCCGGGACAGGGGGCGGCTGAGCAGTTCTTC. Amino acid sequence: CASSEPGQGAAEQFF.